The T cell receptor beta chain described here comes from a study of cytomegalovirus exposure and HLA in healthy donors. The CDR3 is 17 residues long. Between the trimmed V and J ends, which lost 4 bases and 0 bases, there was a span of 16 bases. Germline CDR1 is MGHRA and CDR2 is YSYEKL. The PCR contained 60 Vbeta and 13 Jbeta primers. Sequenced by immunoSEQ multiplex PCR; TCRdb stores in-frame clones only, minus some. The table shows around 130,000 clones, with about 8.5% occurring only once. This rearrangement joins TRBV4-1 to TRBJ1-5; D gene unclear. Input material: PBMCs. The origin of this receptor is a middle-aged man in good health and CMV-seronegative. CDR3 bases: TGCGCCAGCAGCCTTGGGCCGGCAGAAAATAGCAATCAGCCCCAGCATTTT. This encodes CASSLGPAENSNQPQHF.